This paragraph reports one T cell receptor (beta chain). Its target is unknown. Prepared TCR beta cDNA libraries contained unique molecular identifiers. Between roughly 1 and 10 million T cells gave rise to some 470,000 cDNA molecules. TCRdb re-called the PCR reads through MiXCR, storing one row per CDR3 protein. The sample contains about 260,000 distinct CDR3 sequences, approximately 34% of which appear only once. This record belongs to a study of post-analysis software for immune sequencing data. In the study overall: Secondary progressive, relapsing-remitting and progressive-relapsing multiple sclerosis were among the included disease courses.

Whole-study results and caveats: Samples made in the same batch grouped tightly together by F measure. A handful of TRBV segments were more frequent in patients than controls; TRBV5-6, TRBV5-1 and TRBV20-1 belonged to this group. People with multiple sclerosis had a significantly lower normalized Chao1 diversity than controls did.

The J segment lost 1 base and the V segment lost 4 bases, leaving 6 bases of the junction unmatched. Germline lookup yields CDR1 SGHRS and CDR2 YFSETQ. This CDR3 is 15 amino acids long. This chain links TRBV5-1 with TRBJ2-3; 7 bases align to TRBD2. This clonotype was sampled from a girl under 18 with multiple sclerosis. Sequenced input: blood. The CDR3 region is CASSPPGGGTDTQYF. CDR3 nucleotide sequence: TGCGCCAGCAGCCCCCCTGGGGGGGGCACAGATACGCAGTATTTT.